The source of this T cell receptor (beta chain) is a study of cytomegalovirus exposure and HLA in healthy donors. PCR employed 60 Vbeta and 13 Jbeta primers. Source study methods: An analysis that came later counted some 81 million unique TCR beta chains, roughly 11 million shared. Assay: immunoSEQ multiplex PCR; the TCRdb copy retains only in-frame clones and omits some. V and J calls and clone size are copied from that table; D and trimming were computed from the DNA. The sample has 150,000 to 200,000 clones; around 81% are singletons. The receptor comes from a man aged 18-30 years in good health and CMV-seronegative. Sequencing used PBMCs.

The CDR3 loop reads CASSSQGGGEKLFF. CDR3 bases: TGTGCCAGCAGCTCGCAGGGGGGCGGTGAAAAACTGTTTTTT. This rearrangement joins TRBV5-4 to TRBJ1-4; TRBD1 matches 7 bases. Trimming at V came to 3 bases and at J to 7 bases, leaving 6 bases not matched to a gene. The germline CDR1 and CDR2 sequences are SGHNT and YYREEE (reference sequence). The CDR3 length is 14 residues. Using reference TRBV5-4 and TRBJ1-4 for the parts outside the CDR3, the full variable domain is ETGVTQSPTHLIKTRGQQVTLRCSSQSGHNTVSWYQQALGQGPQFIFQYYREEENGRGNFPPRFSGLQFPNYSSELNVNALELDDSALYLCASSSQGGGEKLFFGSGTQLSVL.